This T cell receptor (beta chain) was captured in a study of shared clonotypes between healthy human individuals. The study used 83 million or so PBMCs per unsorted sample for genomic DNA. Study-wide results and limits: The small donor group covered limited genetic and exposure diversity. Clonotype sharing levels among donors were expected to vary with sequencing depth.

Worth noting for this clone: The antigen is undetermined.

Measured with immunoSEQ multiplex PCR; TCRdb has only the in-frame clones, and not every one. The sample records about half a million clones, approximately 80% being singletons. J was trimmed by 4 bases and V by 5 bases; bases with no gene match: 3. The CDR3 extends over 15 amino acids. Germline V gives CDR1 LNHDA, CDR2 SQIVND (reference sequence). The chain has TRBV19 and TRBJ2-2, with 11 bases matching TRBD2. The clonotype comes from a woman in her thirties or forties in good health. Some clones in this sample may be carry-over from other donors' samples. Sequencing was performed on PBMCs. The CDR3 loop is CASSLGLAVTGELFF. The DNA of the CDR3 is TGTGCCAGTAGTCTGGGACTAGCGGTCACCGGGGAGCTGTTTTTT. Using reference TRBV19 and TRBJ2-2 for the parts outside the CDR3, the full variable domain is DGGITQSPKYLFRKEGQNVTLSCEQNLNHDAMYWYRQDPGQGLRLIYYSQIVNDFQKGDIAEGYSVSREKKESFPLTVTSAQKNPTAFYLCASSLGLAVTGELFFGEGSRLTVL.